These T cell receptor beta chains were read from a single sample in a study of human T cells and chemical hapten exposure. TCRdb used MiXCR to reprocess the RACE reads, holding one entry per CDR3 protein. The sample shows some 78,000 distinct CDR3 sequences, 8.6% of them seen only once. What was sequenced was whole blood. Every receptor here comes from a male donor in good health. Some clones in this sample may be carry-over from other donors' samples. The conserved cysteine and the conserved F or W are not part of the CDR3 here.

>TRBJ2-3|TRBV13
ASSQTGQGTDTQY
>TRBJ2-5|TRBV29-1
SVGTSLETQY
>TRBJ2-3|TRBV6-2/TRBV6-3
ASSPGLADSTDTQY
>TRBJ2-7|TRBV5-1
ASSLPGLDYEQY
>TRBJ1-5|TRBV10-2
ASSEGRVNQPQH
>TRBJ2-3|TRBV3-1
ASSSGSGSTDTQY
>TRBJ1-2|TRBV5-1
ASSTQGYGNYGYT
>TRBJ1-1|TRBV29-1
SVRRAGVSTEAF
>TRBJ2-3|TRBV7-9
ASSDRGPDTQY
>TRBJ1-2|TRBV6-2/TRBV6-3
ASSGSTGGYGYT
>TRBJ1-4|TRBV6-2/TRBV6-3
ASSYSKVRSEKKLF
>TRBJ2-1|TRBV29-1
SAPSRGSYNEQF
>TRBJ1-6|TRBV3-1
ASSQGFGKSPLH
>TRBJ2-7|TRBV12-3/TRBV12-4
ATLRAVNWSYEQY
>TRBJ2-7|TRBV12-3/TRBV12-4
ASSSSGQPYEQY
>TRBJ2-4|TRBV13
ASSLGEAKNIQY
>TRBJ2-5|TRBV7-2
ASSLELGRETQY
>TRBJ2-2|TRBV12-3/TRBV12-4
ASSFSQGIGELF
>TRBJ2-3|TRBV18
ASSPSARTDTQY
>TRBJ2-3|TRBV7-3
ASSPLAGGPPDTQY
>TRBJ2-3|TRBV5-1
ASSQGQSSTDTQY
>TRBJ1-4|TRBV12-3/TRBV12-4
ASSFESVGWEKLF
>TRBJ2-5|TRBV6-6
ASSYSRAEYQETQY
>TRBJ2-1|TRBV15
ATSRDWGGGGEQF
>TRBJ1-5|TRBV5-5
ASSGSNQPQH
>TRBJ1-5|TRBV20-1
SARAQGDQPQH
>TRBJ1-2|TRBV2
ASSETGPGYT
>TRBJ1-5|TRBV7-2
ASSLVLYSNQPQH
>TRBJ2-7|TRBV18
ASSPAGYEQY
>TRBJ2-4|TRBV12-3/TRBV12-4
ASTRGQLNIQY
>TRBJ1-5|TRBV19
ASSMSIVQGSLSPQH
>TRBJ2-1|TRBV29-1
SVEMGIGISVRNEQF
>TRBJ1-1|TRBV6-6
ASSFPRTGLNTEAF
>TRBJ1-1|TRBV3-1
ASSTDRVTEAF
>TRBJ2-5|TRBV3-1
ASSQEAGQETQY
>TRBJ2-7|TRBV19
ASSITGSKDEQY
>TRBJ1-1|TRBV29-1
SVVIVRDTEAF
>TRBJ2-3|TRBV20-1
SAKDSHRSDTQY
>TRBJ2-7|TRBV7-9
ASSSARLADYEQY
>TRBJ1-1|TRBV4-1
ASSRELRTEAF
>TRBJ1-1|TRBV5-1
ASREGWTEAF
>TRBJ2-5|TRBV29-1
STRTSQETQY